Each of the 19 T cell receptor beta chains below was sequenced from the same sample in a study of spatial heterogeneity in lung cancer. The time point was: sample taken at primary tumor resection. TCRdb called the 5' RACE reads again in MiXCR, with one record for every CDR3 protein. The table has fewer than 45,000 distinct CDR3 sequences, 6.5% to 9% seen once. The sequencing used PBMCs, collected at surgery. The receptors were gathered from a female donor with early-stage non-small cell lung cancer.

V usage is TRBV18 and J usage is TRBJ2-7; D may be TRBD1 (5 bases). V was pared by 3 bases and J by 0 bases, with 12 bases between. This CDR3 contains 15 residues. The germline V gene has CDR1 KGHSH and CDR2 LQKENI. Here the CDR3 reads CASSPSQDHSYEQYF. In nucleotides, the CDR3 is TGTGCCAGCTCACCCTCACAGGACCACTCCTACGAGCAGTACTTC. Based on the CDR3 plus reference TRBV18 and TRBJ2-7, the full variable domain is NAGVMQNPRHLVRRRGQEARLRCSPMKGHSHVYWYRQLPEEGLKFMVYLQKENIIDESGMPKERFSAEFPKEGPSILRIQQVVRGDSAAYFCASSPSQDHSYEQYFGPGTRLTVT.

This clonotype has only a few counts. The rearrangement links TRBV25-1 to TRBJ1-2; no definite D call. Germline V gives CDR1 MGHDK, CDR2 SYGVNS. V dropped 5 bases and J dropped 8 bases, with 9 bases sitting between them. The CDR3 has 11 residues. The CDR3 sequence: CASSRGSGYTF. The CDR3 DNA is TGTGCCAGCAGTCGAGGGTCGGGCTACACCTTC.

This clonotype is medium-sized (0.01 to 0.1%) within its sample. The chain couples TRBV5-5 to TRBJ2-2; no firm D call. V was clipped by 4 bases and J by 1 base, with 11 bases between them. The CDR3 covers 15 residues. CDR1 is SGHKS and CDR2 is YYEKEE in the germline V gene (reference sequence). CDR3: CASSLGSRNTGELFF. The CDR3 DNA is TGTGCCAGCAGCCTGGGGTCACGGAACACCGGGGAGCTGTTTTTT. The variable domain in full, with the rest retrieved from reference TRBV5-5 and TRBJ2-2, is DAGVTQSPTHLIKTRGQQVTLRCSPISGHKSVSWYQQVLGQGPQFIFQYYEKEERGRGNFPDRFSARQFPNYSSELNVNALLLGDSALYLCASSLGSRNTGELFFGEGSRLTVL.

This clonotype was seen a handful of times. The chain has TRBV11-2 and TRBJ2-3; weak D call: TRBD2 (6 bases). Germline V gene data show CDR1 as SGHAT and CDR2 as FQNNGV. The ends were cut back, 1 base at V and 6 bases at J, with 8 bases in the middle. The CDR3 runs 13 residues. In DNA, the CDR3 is TGTGCCAGCAGCTTAGCGGGAGCCGATACGCAGTATTTT. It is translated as CASSLAGADTQYF.

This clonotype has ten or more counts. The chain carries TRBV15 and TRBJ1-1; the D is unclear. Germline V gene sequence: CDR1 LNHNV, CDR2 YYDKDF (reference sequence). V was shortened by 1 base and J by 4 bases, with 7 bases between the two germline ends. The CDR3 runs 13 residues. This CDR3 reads CATSRGRGTEAFF. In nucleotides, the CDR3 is TGTGCCACCAGCAGAGGACGAGGCACTGAAGCTTTCTTT.

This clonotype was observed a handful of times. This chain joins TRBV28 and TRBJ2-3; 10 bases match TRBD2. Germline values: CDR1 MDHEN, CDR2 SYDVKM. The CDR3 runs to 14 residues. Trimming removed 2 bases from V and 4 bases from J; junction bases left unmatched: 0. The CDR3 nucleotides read TGTGCCAGCAGTTTACTAGCGGGAGCAGATACGCAGTATTTT. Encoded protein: CASSLLAGADTQYF. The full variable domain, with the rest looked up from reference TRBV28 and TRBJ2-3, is DVKVTQSSRYLVKRTGEKVFLECVQDMDHENMFWYRQDPGLGLRLIYFSYDVKMKEKGDIPEGYSVSREKKERFSLILESASTNQTSMYLCASSLLAGADTQYFGPGTRLTVL.

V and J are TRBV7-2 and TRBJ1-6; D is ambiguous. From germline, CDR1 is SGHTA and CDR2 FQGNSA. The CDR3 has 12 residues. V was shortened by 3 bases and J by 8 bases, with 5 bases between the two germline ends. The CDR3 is CASSFRYSPLHF. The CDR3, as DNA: TGTGCCAGCAGCTTCCGATATTCACCCCTCCACTTT.

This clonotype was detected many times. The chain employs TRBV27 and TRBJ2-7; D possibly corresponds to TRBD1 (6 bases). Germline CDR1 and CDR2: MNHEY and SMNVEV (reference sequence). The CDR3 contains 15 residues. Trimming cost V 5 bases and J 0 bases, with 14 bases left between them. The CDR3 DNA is TGTGCCAGCAGTCGACTTGGACAGTTCTCCTACGAGCAGTACTTC. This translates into CASSRLGQFSYEQYF.

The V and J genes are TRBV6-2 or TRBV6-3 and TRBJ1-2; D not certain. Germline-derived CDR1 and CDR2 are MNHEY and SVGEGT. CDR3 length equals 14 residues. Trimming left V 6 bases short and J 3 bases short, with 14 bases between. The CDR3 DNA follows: TGTGCCAGCAGCCCCCGCGCGGCCTACTATGGCTACACCTTC. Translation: CASSPRAAYYGYTF.

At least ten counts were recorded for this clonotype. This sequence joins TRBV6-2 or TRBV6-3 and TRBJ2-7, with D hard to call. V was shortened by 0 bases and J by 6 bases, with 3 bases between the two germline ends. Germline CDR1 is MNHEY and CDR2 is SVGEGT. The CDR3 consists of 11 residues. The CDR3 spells CASSYSGEQYF. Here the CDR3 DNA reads TGTGCCAGCAGTTACTCGGGCGAGCAGTACTTC.

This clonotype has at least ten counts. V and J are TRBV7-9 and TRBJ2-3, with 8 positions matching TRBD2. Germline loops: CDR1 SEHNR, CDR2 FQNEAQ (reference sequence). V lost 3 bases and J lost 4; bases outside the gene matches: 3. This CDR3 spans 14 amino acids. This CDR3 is CASSFTSGPDTQYF. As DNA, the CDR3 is TGTGCCAGCAGCTTTACTAGCGGACCAGATACGCAGTATTTT.

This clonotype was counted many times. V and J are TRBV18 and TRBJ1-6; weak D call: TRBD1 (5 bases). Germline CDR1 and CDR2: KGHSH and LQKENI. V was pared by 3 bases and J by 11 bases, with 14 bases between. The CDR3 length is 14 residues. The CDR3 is CASSPGRLPAPLHF. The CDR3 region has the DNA TGTGCCAGCTCACCGGGACGGCTGCCGGCACCCCTCCACTTT.

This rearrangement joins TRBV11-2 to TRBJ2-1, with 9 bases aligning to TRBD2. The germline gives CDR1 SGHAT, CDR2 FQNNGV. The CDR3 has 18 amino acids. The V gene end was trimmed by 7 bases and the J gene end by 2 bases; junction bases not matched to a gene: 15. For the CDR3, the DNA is TGTGCCAGCACCTCATGGGGTAGCGGGAGCCAGGCCTACAATGAGCAGTTCTTC. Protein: CASTSWGSGSQAYNEQFF.

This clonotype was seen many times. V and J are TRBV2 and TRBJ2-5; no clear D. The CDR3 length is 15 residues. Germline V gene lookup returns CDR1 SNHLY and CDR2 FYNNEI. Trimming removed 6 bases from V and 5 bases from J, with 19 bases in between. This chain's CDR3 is CASSPHQDLAETQYF. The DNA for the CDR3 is TGTGCCAGCAGCCCCCATCAGGATTTGGCGGAGACCCAGTACTTC.

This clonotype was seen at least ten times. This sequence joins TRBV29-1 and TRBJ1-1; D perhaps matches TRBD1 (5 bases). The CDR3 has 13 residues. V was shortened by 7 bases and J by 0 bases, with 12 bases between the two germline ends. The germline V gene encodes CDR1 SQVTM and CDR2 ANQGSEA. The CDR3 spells CSAPTAMNTEAFF. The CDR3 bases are TGCAGCGCACCGACAGCCATGAACACTGAAGCTTTCTTT.

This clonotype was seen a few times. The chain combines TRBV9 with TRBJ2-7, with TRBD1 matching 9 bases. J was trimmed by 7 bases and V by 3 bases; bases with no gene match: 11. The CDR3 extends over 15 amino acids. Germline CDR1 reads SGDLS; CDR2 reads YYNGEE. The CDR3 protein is CASSGGDGTGSEQYF. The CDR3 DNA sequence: TGTGCCAGCAGCGGGGGCGATGGGACAGGGTCGGAGCAGTACTTC. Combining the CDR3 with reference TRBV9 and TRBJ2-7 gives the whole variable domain DSGVTQTPKHLITATGQRVTLRCSPRSGDLSVYWYQQSLDQGLQFLIQYYNGEERAKGNILERFSAQQFPDLHSELNLSSLELGDSALYFCASSGGDGTGSEQYFGPGTRLTVT.

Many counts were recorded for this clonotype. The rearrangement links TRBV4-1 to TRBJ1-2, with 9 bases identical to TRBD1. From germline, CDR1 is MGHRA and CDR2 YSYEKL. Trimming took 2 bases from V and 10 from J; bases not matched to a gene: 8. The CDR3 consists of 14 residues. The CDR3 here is CASSQTPGQGIYTF. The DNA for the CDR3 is TGCGCCAGCAGCCAAACTCCGGGACAGGGCATCTACACCTTC.

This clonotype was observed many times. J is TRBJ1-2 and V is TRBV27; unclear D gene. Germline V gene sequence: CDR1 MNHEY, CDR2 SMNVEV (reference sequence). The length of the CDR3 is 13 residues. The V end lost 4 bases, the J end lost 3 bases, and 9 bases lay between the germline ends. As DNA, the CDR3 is TGTGCCAGCAGTTACAGCACTCACTATGGCTACACCTTC. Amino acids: CASSYSTHYGYTF.

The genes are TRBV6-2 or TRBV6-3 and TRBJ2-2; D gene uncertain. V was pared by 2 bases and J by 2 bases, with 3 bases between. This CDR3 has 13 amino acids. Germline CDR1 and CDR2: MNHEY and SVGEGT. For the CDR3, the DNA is TGTGCCAGCAGTTACCATAACACCGGGGAGCTGTTTTTT. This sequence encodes CASSYHNTGELFF.